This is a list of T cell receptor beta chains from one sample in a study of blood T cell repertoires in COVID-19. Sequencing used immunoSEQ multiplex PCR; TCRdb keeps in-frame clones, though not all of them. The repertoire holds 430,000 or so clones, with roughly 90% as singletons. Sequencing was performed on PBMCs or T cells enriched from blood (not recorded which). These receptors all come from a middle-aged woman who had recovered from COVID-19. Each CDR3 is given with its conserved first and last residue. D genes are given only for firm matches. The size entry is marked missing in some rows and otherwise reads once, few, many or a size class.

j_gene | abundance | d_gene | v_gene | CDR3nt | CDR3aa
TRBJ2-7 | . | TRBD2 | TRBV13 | TGTGCCAGCAGCTCCCGAACTAGCGGGGGTTACGAGCAGTACTTC | CASSSRTSGGYEQYF
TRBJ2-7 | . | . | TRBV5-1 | TGCGCCAGCAGCTTGGCCATCGGGGACTACGAGCAGTACTTC | CASSLAIGDYEQYF
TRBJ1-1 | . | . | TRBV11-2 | TGTGCCAGCAGCTTCCCAGGGGCGAACACTGAAGCTTTCTTT | CASSFPGANTEAFF
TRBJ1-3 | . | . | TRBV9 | TGTGCCAGCAGCGTAGCCAGTGGGAGCTCTGGAAACACCATATATTTT | CASSVASGSSGNTIYF
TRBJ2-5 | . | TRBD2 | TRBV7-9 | TGTGCCAGCAGCGTCGTAGCGGGGTCCCAAGAGACCCAGTACTTC | CASSVVAGSQETQYF
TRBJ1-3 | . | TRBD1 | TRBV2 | TGTGCCAGCGGAAAGGACAGGCCCTCTGGAAACACCATATATTTT | CASGKDRPSGNTIYF
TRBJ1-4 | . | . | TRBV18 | TGTGCCAGCTCACGGGAGACAACTAATGAAAAACTGTTTTTT | CASSRETTNEKLFF
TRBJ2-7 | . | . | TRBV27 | TGTGCCAGCAGTTTTCTTGGGCGGGGCGCGGCTTTCTCCTACGAGCAGTACTTC | CASSFLGRGAAFSYEQYF
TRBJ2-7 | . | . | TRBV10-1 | TGCGCCAGCAGTGACCAGGGATTATCCTACGAGCAGTACTTC | CASSDQGLSYEQYF
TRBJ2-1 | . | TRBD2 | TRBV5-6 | TGTGCCAGCAGCTTGGTGGGGACTACGGAGGGTGGGATCAATGAGCAGTTCTTC | CASSLVGTTEGGINEQFF
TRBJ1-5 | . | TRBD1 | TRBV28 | TGTGCCAGCAGCCGCCGGACAGGGTCGGGCAATCAGCCCCAGCATTTT | CASSRRTGSGNQPQHF
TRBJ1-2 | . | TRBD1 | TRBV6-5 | TGTGCCAGCAGCCGGACAGGGGGCGACTATGGCTACACCTTC | CASSRTGGDYGYTF
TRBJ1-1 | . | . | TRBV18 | TGTGCCAGCTCACCTTCCCGGACATACAATGAAGCTTTCTTT | CASSPSRTYNEAFF
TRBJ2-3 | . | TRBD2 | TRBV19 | TGTGCCAGTAGTGCCGGGTTTCGCGGGAGAATTATGAACACAGATACGCAGTATTTT | CASSAGFRGRIMNTDTQYF
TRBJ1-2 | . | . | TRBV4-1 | TGCGCCAGCAGCCAACCACAGGGAGTGGATGGCTACACCTTC | CASSQPQGVDGYTF
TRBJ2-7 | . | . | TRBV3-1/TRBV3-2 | TGTGCCAGCTCATTTGACAGGTCCGGCGAGCAGTACTTC | CASSFDRSGEQYF
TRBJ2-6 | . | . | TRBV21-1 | TGTGCCAGCGGAGGGGACAGGGCAGCGGGTGGGGCCAACGTCCTGACTTTC | CASGGDRAAGGANVLTF
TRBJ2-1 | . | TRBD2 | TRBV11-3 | TGTGCCAGCAGCCGGACTAGCGGGTGGCTCGGCGATGAGCAGTTCTTC | CASSRTSGWLGDEQFF
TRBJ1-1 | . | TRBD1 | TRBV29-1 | TGCAGCGTTCTTGTGGTGAACAGGGGCCTTACTACTAAAGGGGTGAACACTGAAGCTTTCTTT | CSVLVVNRGLTTKGVNTEAFF
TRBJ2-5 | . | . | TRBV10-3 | TGTGCCATCAGTGAGTTTCAGGGGGAGACCCAGTACTTC | CAISEFQGETQYF
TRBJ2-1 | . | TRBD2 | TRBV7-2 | TGTGCCAGCAGCTACCGCCGGGGGGGGAGGTACAATGAGCAGTTCTTC | CASSYRRGGRYNEQFF
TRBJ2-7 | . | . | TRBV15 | TGTGCCACCAGCGAAGGGGGGGTCCGCTACGAGCAGTACTTC | CATSEGGVRYEQYF
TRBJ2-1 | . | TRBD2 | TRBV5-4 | TGTGCCAGCAGCCAACTCCTAGCGGGAGGTAAGAATGAGCAGTTCTTC | CASSQLLAGGKNEQFF
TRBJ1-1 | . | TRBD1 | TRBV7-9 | TGTGCCAGCAGCAACAGGGGCGGCACTGAAGCTTTCTTT | CASSNRGGTEAFF
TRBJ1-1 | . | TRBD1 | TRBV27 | TGTGCCAGCAGTCCGCAATCCAGGGGGCATACTGAAGCTTTCTTT | CASSPQSRGHTEAFF
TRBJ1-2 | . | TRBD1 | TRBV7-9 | TGTGCCAGCAGCGCACGACAGGGACCTAACTATGGCTACACCTTC | CASSARQGPNYGYTF
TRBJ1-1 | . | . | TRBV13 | TGTGCCAGCAGCGTACTAGACACTGAAGCTTTCTTT | CASSVLDTEAFF
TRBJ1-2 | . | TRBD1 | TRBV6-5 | TGTGCCAGCAGTTACCGACAGGGTGGATATGGCTACACCTTC | CASSYRQGGYGYTF
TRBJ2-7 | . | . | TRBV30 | TGTGCCTGGAGGGAGGGCCTAGCGATATACGAGCAGTACTTC | CAWREGLAIYEQYF
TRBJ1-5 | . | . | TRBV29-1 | TGCAGCGTGGCGACAGGAGATCAGCCCCAGCATTTT | CSVATGDQPQHF
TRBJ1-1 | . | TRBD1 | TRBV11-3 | TGTGCCAGCAGCGGACAGGGGAACACTGAAGCTTTCTTT | CASSGQGNTEAFF
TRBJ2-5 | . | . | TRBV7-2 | TGTGCCAGCAGCTTCCACAGACAAGAGACCCAGTACTTC | CASSFHRQETQYF
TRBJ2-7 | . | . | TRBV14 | TGTGCCAGCAGCCAAGGCGGGGTTCTTGAGCAGTACTTC | CASSQGGVLEQYF
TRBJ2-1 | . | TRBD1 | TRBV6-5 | TGTGCCAGCAGGTGGGACAGGGACTCTGGGAATGAGCAGTTCTTC | CASRWDRDSGNEQFF
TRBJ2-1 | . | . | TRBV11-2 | TGTGCCAGCAGCTTCGCAGGGTCCTACAATGAGCAGTTCTTC | CASSFAGSYNEQFF
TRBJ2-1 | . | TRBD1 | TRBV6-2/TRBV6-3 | TGTGCCAGCAGCCCACTGAGGGTTGCGGGACAGGGGTTCGATGAGCAGTTCTTC | CASSPLRVAGQGFDEQFF
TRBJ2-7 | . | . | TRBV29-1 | TGCAGCGTTGGGGACATCTACTACGAGCAGTACTTC | CSVGDIYYEQYF
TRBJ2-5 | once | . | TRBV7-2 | TGTGCCAGCAGCTTACGGGGAGGAGAGACCCAGTACTTC | CASSLRGGETQYF
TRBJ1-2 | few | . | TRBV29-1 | TGCAGCGTCGAAACAGCTAACTATGGCTACACCTTC | CSVETANYGYTF
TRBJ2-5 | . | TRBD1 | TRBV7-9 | TGTGCCAGCAGCGACAGGGGGACAGAGACCCAGTACTTC | CASSDRGTETQYF